The T cell receptor beta chain described here comes from a study of human T cells and chemical hapten exposure. Study results and limitations: Positively correlated with patch test score were the counts of PT1 expanded TCRs.

TCRdb fed the RACE reads into MiXCR, producing one record per CDR3 protein. The sample holds 150,000 to 200,000 distinct CDR3 sequences; about a quarter are singletons and the top ten take 2.1%. Worth noting for this clonotype: What it binds is unknown.

Germline V lookup: CDR1 SGHRS, CDR2 YFSETQ. V shed 4 bases and J shed 6 bases, with 17 bases lying between them. This CDR3 is 14 amino acids long. The time point: patch test 3, about 24 weeks after DPC sensitization. The treatment denotes: therapeutic diphenylcyclopropenone sensitization with weekly scalp DPC. The V gene is TRBV5-1, the J gene TRBJ2-7; maybe TRBD2 (6 bases). The sequence was collected from a woman between 18 and 29 years old with alopecia areata. Some clones in this sample may be carry-over from other donors' samples. This sample comprised whole blood, obtained in connection with sensitization to the hapten diphenylcyclopropenone (DPC). Written as DNA, the CDR3 is TGCGCCAGCAGCCTGGCCGGAGGGAGTTCCGAGCAGTACTTC. Its translation: CASSLAGGSSEQYF.